This TCR beta chain appears in the sequencing data of a study of blood T cell repertoires in COVID-19 (dated by TCRdb to the early 2020s). With regard to the full study: Collaborator samples came from the United States, Italy and Spain and covered acute and convalescent phases of COVID-19. The repertoires were released in a freely available public database intended as a resource for research on the immune response to SARS-CoV-2. The samples were drawn from two sources: the first 160 participants of the ongoing ImmuneRACE study, and 1,000 to 1,500 subjects contributed by 6 global collaborators. The sample metadata nearly always contained a de-identified subject ID, COVID-19 status, age in years and sex. The prospective study material was composed of cDNA or gDNA derived from T cells, B-cell-depleted T cells, or PBMCs. The dataset comprised deeply sampled blood TCRbeta repertoires from subjects exposed to, actively infected with, or recovered from COVID-19. Where HLA class I and class II types were available, the types were taken from metadata supplied by the sample provider, not from assay-based typing.

Another Seattle source contributed samples from volunteer blood donors who had recovered from COVID-19. Whole blood was collected in K2EDTA tubes by collaborating institutions according to the institutions' own protocols. For TCRbeta analysis, collaborators shipped samples as frozen whole blood, isolated PBMCs, or DNA extracted from either of those sample types. The study at large found these results: The amount of clinical and demographic metadata varied by source and participant and was provided uncurated.

A word on this clone: What antigen it recognizes has not been identified. No clone much larger than this one lies a single base away; base qualities are absent.

V is shortened by 0 bases, J by 8 bases, and the region joining them spans 11 bases. According to the germline V gene, CDR1 reads MNHEY and CDR2 reads SVGEGT. Taken from cysteine to phenylalanine, the CDR3 has 14 residues. Of all the DNA, just the CDR3 is kept, 42 bases in frame from base 1. The immunoSEQ Assay, a bias-controlled multiplex PCR, was used to amplify TCRbeta CDR3 regions from genomic DNA. Under the source paper's analysis protocol: The number of nucleated cells in each sample was estimated by amplification of reference gene primers within the assay. Sequence reads were collapsed and filtered to measure the absolute abundance of every unique TCRbeta CDR3 rearrangement. For each sample, productive Simpson clonality was calculated by taking the square root of Simpson's diversity index across productive rearrangements. Here the immuneACCESS table is served through TCRdb, limited to in-frame sequences with V and J called. Missing clones are a known gap in these copies; in checked studies unresolved V genes cover under half, and the rest lacks a known reason. That table is the source of V, J and clone size, and D and trimming were worked out from the DNA. In all, the sample holds a few hundred thousand clones, and around four fifths of those were seen once. Jointly, the top ten make up less than 6.5% of the sample.

The chain joins TRBV6-2 or TRBV6-3 to TRBJ1-3; the D gene remains uncertain. The source material was peripheral blood. The receptor comes from a woman aged 60-70 years who had recovered from COVID-19. The nucleotide sequence reads as follows: TGTGCCAGCAGTTACTCGACCGTCGGAGACACCATATATTTT. This codes for CASSYSTVGDTIYF.